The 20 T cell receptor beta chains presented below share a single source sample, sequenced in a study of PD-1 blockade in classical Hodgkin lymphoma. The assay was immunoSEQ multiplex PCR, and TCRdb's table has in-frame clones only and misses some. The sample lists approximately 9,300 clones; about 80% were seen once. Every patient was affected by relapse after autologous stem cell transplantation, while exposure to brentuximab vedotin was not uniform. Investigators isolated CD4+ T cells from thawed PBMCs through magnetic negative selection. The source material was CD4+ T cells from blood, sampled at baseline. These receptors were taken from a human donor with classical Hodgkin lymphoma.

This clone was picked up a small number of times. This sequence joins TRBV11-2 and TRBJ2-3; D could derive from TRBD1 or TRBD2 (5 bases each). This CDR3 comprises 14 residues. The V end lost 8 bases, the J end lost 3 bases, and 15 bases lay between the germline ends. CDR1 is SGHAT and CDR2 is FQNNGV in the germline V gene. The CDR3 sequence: CASVRGARTDTQYF. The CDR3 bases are TGTGCCAGCGTAAGAGGGGCGCGGACAGATACGCAGTATTTT. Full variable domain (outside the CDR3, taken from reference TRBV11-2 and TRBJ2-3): EAGVAQSPRYKIIEKRQSVAFWCNPISGHATLYWYQQILGQGPKLLIQFQNNGVVDDSQLPKDRFSAERLKGVDSTLKIQPAKLEDSAVYLCASVRGARTDTQYFGPGTRLTVL.

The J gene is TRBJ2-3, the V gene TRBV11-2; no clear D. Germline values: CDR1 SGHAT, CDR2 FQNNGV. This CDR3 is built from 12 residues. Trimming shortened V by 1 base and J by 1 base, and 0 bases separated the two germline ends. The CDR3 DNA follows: TGTGCCAGCAGCTTAGGCACAGATACGCAGTATTTT. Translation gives CASSLGTDTQYF.

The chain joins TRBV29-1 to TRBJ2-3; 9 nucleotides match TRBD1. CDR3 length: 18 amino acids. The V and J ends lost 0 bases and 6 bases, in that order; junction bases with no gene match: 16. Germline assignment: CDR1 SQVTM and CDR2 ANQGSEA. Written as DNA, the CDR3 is TGCAGCGTTGAAGATCCATCGGACAGGGGTTCCCAGCGGGATACGCAGTATTTT. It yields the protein CSVEDPSDRGSQRDTQYF.

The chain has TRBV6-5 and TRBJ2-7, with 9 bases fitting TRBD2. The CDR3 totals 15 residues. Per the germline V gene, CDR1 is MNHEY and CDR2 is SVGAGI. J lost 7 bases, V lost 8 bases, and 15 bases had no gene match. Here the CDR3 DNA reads TGTGCCAGCCTACTCAGTGCTAGCGGGATGGGTGAGCAGTACTTC. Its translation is CASLLSASGMGEQYF.

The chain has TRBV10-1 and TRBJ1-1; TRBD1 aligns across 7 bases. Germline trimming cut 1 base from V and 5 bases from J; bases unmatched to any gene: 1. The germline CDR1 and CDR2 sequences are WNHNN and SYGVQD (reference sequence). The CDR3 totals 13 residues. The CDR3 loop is CASSEYRGTEAFF. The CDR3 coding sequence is TGCGCCAGCAGTGAGTACAGGGGTACTGAAGCTTTCTTT.

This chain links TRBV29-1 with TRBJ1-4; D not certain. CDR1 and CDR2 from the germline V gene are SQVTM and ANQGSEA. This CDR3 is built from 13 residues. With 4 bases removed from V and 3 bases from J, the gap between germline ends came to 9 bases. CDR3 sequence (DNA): TGCAGCGTTGTGAGCAGCCCTAATGAAAAACTGTTTTTT. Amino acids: CSVVSSPNEKLFF.

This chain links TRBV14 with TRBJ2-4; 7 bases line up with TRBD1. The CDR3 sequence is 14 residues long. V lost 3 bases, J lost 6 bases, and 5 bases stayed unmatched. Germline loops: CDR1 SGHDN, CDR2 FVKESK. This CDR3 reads CASSHATGLNIQYF. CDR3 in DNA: TGTGCCAGCAGCCACGCGACAGGGTTAAACATTCAGTACTTC.

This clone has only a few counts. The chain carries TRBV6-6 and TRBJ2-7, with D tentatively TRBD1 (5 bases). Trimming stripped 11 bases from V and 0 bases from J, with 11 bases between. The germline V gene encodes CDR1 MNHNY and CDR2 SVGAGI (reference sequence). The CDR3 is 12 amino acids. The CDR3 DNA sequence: TGTGCCGGCGGACAAGCCTCCTACGAGCAGTACTTC. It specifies CAGGQASYEQYF.

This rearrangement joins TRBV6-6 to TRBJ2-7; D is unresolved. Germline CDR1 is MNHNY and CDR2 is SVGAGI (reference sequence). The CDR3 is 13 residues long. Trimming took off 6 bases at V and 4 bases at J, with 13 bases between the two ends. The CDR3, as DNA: TGTGCCAGCAGAAGAGGCAGCTTATACGAGCAGTACTTC. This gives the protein CASRRGSLYEQYF.

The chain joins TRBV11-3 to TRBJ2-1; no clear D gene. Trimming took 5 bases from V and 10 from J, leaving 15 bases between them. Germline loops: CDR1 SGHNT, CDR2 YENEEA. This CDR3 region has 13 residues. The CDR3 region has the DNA TGTGCCAGCAGCCCGTCAAATAGTCAAGAGCAGTTCTTC. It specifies CASSPSNSQEQFF. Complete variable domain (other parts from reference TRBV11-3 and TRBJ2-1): EAGVVQSPRYKIIEKKQPVAFWCNPISGHNTLYWYLQNLGQGPELLIRYENEEAVDDSQLPKDRFSAERLKGVDSTLKIQPAELGDSAVYLCASSPSNSQEQFFGPGTRLTVL.

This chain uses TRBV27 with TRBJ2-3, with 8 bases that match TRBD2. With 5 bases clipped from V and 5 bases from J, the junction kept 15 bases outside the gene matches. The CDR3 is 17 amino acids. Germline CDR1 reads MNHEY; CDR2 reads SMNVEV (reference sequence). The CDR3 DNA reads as TGTGCCAGCAGTACAGGACTAGCCCAGTATGGTATAGATACGCAGTATTTT. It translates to CASSTGLAQYGIDTQYF.

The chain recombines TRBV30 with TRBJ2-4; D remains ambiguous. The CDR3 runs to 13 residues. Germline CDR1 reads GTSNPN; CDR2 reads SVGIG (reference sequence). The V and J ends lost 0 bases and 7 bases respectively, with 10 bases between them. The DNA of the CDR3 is TGTGCCTGGAGTGTACCCGGTCGGAACATTCAGTACTTC. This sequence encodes CAWSVPGRNIQYF.

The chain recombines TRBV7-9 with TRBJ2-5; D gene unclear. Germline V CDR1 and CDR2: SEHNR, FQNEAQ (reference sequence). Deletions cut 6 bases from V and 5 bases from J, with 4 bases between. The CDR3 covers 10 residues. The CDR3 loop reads CASSHETQYF. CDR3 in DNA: TGTGCCAGCAGTCATGAGACCCAGTACTTC.

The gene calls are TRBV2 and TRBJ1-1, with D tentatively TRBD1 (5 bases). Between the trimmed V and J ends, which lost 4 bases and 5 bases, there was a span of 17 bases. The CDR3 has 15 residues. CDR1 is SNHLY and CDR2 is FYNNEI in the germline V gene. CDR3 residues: CASSAMGGGGTEAFF. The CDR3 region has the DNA TGTGCCAGCAGTGCGATGGGGGGAGGAGGTACTGAAGCTTTCTTT.

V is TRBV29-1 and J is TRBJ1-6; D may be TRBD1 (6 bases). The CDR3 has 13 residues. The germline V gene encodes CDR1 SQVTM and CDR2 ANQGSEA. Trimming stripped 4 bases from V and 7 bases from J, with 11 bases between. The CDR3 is CSVGSGGNSPLHF. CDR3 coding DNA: TGCAGCGTTGGATCCGGGGGCAATTCACCCCTCCACTTT.

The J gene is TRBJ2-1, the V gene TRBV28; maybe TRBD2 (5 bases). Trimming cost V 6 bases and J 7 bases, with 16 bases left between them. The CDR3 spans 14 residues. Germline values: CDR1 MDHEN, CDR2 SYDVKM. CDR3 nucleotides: TGTGCCAGCAGCTACTGGGCGTCGGGGAATGAGCAGTTCTTC. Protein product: CASSYWASGNEQFF.

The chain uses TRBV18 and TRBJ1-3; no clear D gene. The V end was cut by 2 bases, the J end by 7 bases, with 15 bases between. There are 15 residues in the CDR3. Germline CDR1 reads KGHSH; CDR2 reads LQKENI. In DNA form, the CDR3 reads TGTGCCAGCTCACCAGGCGCGACCATGGGGAACACCATATATTTT. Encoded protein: CASSPGATMGNTIYF.

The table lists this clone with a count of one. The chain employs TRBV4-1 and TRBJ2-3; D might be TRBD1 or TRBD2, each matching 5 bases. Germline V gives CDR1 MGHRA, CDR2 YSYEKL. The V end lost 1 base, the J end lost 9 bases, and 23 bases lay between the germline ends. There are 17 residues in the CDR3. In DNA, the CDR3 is TGCGCCAGCAGCCAAGCTTCCGACGGCGGTCGGTGGGACACGCAGTATTTT. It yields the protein CASSQASDGGRWDTQYF.

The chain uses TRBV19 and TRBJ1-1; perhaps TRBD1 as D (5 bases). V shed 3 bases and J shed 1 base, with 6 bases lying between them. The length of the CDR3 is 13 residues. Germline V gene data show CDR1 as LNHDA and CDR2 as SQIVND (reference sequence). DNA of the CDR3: TGTGCCAGTAGTATGAGGGGGAACACTGAAGCTTTCTTT. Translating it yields CASSMRGNTEAFF.

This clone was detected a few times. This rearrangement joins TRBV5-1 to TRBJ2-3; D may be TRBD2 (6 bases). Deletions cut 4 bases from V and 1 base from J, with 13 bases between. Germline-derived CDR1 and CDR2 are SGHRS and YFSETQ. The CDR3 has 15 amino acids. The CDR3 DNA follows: TGCGCCAGCAGCCGTGGAGGGCCGGGCACAGATACGCAGTATTTT. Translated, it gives CASSRGGPGTDTQYF.